This paragraph reports one TCR beta chain. The sample belongs to a study of technical replicates of blood from four donors. V lost 6 bases, J lost 0 bases, and 6 bases stayed unmatched. This CDR3 contains 15 residues. Germline values: CDR1 MNHEY, CDR2 SMNVEV (reference sequence). Assay used: immunoSEQ multiplex PCR; TCRdb lists only in-frame clones, some missing. The sample yields about 83,000 clones, roughly 94% seen once. V is TRBV27 and J is TRBJ2-5; 8 positions match TRBD1. The TCR was taken from a human donor in good health. The specimen was T cells isolated from PBMCs. CDR3 bases: TGTGCCAGCAGCCGGACAGGGATCTACCAAGAGACCCAGTACTTC. Translation gives CASSRTGIYQETQYF.